The 32 T cell receptor beta chains below all came from one sample that was sequenced in a study of shared clonotypes between healthy human individuals. Clones were read by immunoSEQ multiplex PCR, and TCRdb kept only the in-frame ones, dropping some. This table holds over 2 million clones, just under 95% found once. The naive CD8 population came from CD45RO-negative cells selected for CCR7, without terminally differentiated effector memory CD45RA+ cells. Input material: naive CD8+ T cells sorted from blood. The origin of the receptors is a man in his late teens or twenties in good health.

This chain links TRBV5-1 with TRBJ1-1; the D is unclear. The CDR3 is made up of 15 amino acids. Germline assignment: CDR1 SGHRS and CDR2 YFSETQ. Trimming shortened V by 1 base and J by 1 base, and 11 bases separated the two germline ends. The CDR3 loop reads CASSLPVQENTEAFF. As DNA, the CDR3 is TGCGCCAGCAGCTTGCCAGTTCAGGAGAACACTGAAGCTTTCTTT.

This clone was seen a single time. The same CDR3 can be traced to other DNA sequences in this sample. The chain couples TRBV30 to TRBJ2-7, with unresolved D. Germline CDR1 and CDR2: GTSNPN and SVGIG (reference sequence). This CDR3 is built from 12 residues. V lost 0 bases to trimming and J lost 6 bases, with 9 bases between them. CDR3 sequence: CAWSVGRTEQYF. CDR3 sequence (DNA): TGTGCCTGGAGTGTAGGCAGAACCGAGCAGTACTTC.

The V gene is TRBV4-1, the J gene TRBJ2-3; the match to TRBD1 covers 7 bases. CDR3 length: 16 residues. Germline V CDR1 and CDR2: MGHRA, YSYEKL. V lost 2 bases and J lost 5; bases outside the gene matches: 10. The CDR3 is CASSQQLGGSIDTQYF. Written as DNA, the CDR3 is TGCGCCAGCAGCCAACAGCTAGGGGGCTCGATAGATACGCAGTATTTT.

This sequence joins TRBV6-5 and TRBJ2-7; D possibly corresponds to TRBD1 (5 bases). The CDR3 has 15 amino acids. Germline assignment: CDR1 MNHEY and CDR2 SVGAGI. The V end lost 0 bases, the J end lost 2 bases, and 11 bases lay between the germline ends. CDR3 residues: CASSYSTGPPYEQYF. CDR3 in DNA: TGTGCCAGCAGTTACTCAACAGGCCCTCCCTACGAGCAGTACTTC.

This chain connects TRBV11-1 to TRBJ2-7, with no clear D. This CDR3 contains 12 residues. The ends were cut back, 1 base at V and 6 bases at J, with 7 bases in the middle. Germline loops: CDR1 SGHAT, CDR2 FQDESV (reference sequence). The CDR3 region has the DNA TGTGCCAGCAGCTTAGACACCCCCGAGCAGTACTTC. Translation: CASSLDTPEQYF.

The V and J genes are TRBV10-2 and TRBJ1-5; TRBD1 is a possible D gene (5 bases). Per the germline V gene, CDR1 is WSHSY and CDR2 is SAAADI. The ends were cut back, 6 bases at V and 0 bases at J, with 12 bases in the middle. This CDR3 contains 15 residues. The CDR3 region is CASRIGTDSNQPQHF. Here the CDR3 DNA reads TGCGCCAGCAGGATTGGGACCGATAGCAATCAGCCCCAGCATTTT.

This rearrangement joins TRBV2 to TRBJ1-1; 7 nucleotides line up with TRBD1. V was clipped by 2 bases and J by 5 bases; unmatched bases: 5. Per the germline V gene, CDR1 is SNHLY and CDR2 is FYNNEI. The CDR3 covers 14 residues. CDR3 protein: CASSEPNRGTEAFF. CDR3 nucleotide sequence: TGTGCCAGCAGTGAACCTAACAGGGGAACTGAAGCTTTCTTT.

The V call is TRBV6-5, the J call TRBJ2-1; D is uncertain. CDR1 is MNHEY and CDR2 is SVGAGI in the germline V gene. Trimming pared 2 bases from V and 0 bases from J, leaving 5 bases between. The CDR3 loop spans 14 amino acids. Written as DNA, the CDR3 is TGTGCCAGCAGTTACGGCAACTCCTACAATGAGCAGTTCTTC. It yields the protein CASSYGNSYNEQFF.

The chain joins TRBV9 to TRBJ1-6; 7 bases map to TRBD1. Germline loops: CDR1 SGDLS, CDR2 YYNGEE. V shed 0 bases, J shed 10 bases, and the junction held 7 bases outside the gene matches. CDR3 length: 15 amino acids. In DNA, the CDR3 is TGTGCCAGCAGCGTAGAAGGGGGCTTGGGGTCACCCCTCCACTTT. Translated, it gives CASSVEGGLGSPLHF.

The rearrangement uses TRBV7-6 and TRBJ1-1; D is perhaps TRBD1 (5 bases). The CDR3 runs 14 residues. Deletions cut 1 base from V and 3 bases from J, with 9 bases between. Germline values: CDR1 SGHVS, CDR2 FNYEAQ. CDR3 sequence: CASSLDKGYTEAFF. CDR3 bases: TGTGCCAGCAGCTTAGACAAGGGGTACACTGAAGCTTTCTTT.

This chain links TRBV6-6 with TRBJ2-7; 12 positions agree with TRBD2. After removal of 6 bases from V and 3 bases from J, the junction contained 3 bases not matched to a gene. CDR1 and CDR2 from the germline V gene are MNHNY and SVGAGI (reference sequence). There are 14 residues in the CDR3. CDR3 bases: TGTGCCAGCAGCATGACTAGCGGGGGCTACGAGCAGTACTTC. It codes for CASSMTSGGYEQYF.

The rearrangement links TRBV2 to TRBJ1-1; no clear D gene. This CDR3 spans 12 amino acids. The germline gives CDR1 SNHLY, CDR2 FYNNEI. V was trimmed by 3 bases and J by 3 bases, leaving 5 bases between them. Here the CDR3 DNA reads TGTGCCAGCAGTGATTCATACACTGAAGCTTTCTTT. As protein: CASSDSYTEAFF. Drawing the rest from reference TRBV2 and TRBJ1-1, the complete variable domain is EPEVTQTPSHQVTQMGQEVILRCVPISNHLYFYWYRQILGQKVEFLVSFYNNEISEKSEIFDDQFSVERPDGSNFTLKIRSTKLEDSAMYFCASSDSYTEAFFGQGTRLTVV.

This clone was counted a single time. Other nucleotide sequences from this sample produce the same CDR3. The CDR3 DNA reads TGTGCCAGCAGCTTTGGTTCTGGGGCCAACGTCCTGACTTTC. Its protein product is CASSFGSGANVLTF. V usage is TRBV5-6 and J usage is TRBJ2-6; D call uncertain. V was cut by 2 bases and J by 1 base, with 4 bases left in between. The CDR3 loop spans 14 amino acids. Germline lookup yields CDR1 SGHDT and CDR2 YYEEEE. Based on the CDR3 plus reference TRBV5-6 and TRBJ2-6, the full variable domain is DAGVTQSPTHLIKTRGQQVTLRCSPKSGHDTVSWYQQALGQGPQFIFQYYEEEERQRGNFPDRFSGHQFPNYSSELNVNALLLGDSALYLCASSFGSGANVLTFGAGSRLTVL.

The V call is TRBV28, the J call TRBJ2-2; 8 positions match TRBD2. The CDR3 loop spans 14 amino acids. Trimming cost V 5 bases and J 6 bases; bases outside gene matches: 5. Germline CDR1 reads MDHEN; CDR2 reads SYDVKM. CDR3 loop: CASSERGRSGELFF. The CDR3 DNA follows: TGTGCCAGCAGTGAGCGGGGGAGGTCCGGGGAGCTGTTTTTT. The whole variable domain, remainder taken from reference TRBV28 and TRBJ2-2, is DVKVTQSSRYLVKRTGEKVFLECVQDMDHENMFWYRQDPGLGLRLIYFSYDVKMKEKGDIPEGYSVSREKKERFSLILESASTNQTSMYLCASSERGRSGELFFGEGSRLTVL.

The V call is TRBV6-1, the J call TRBJ2-7; no firm D call. The CDR3 spans 12 residues. From germline, CDR1 is MNHNS and CDR2 SASEGT. V was shortened by 2 bases and J by 5 bases, with 7 bases between the two germline ends. CDR3 DNA sequence: TGTGCCAGCAGTGAACTAAAACACGAGCAGTACTTC. It translates to CASSELKHEQYF.

This clone showed up just once. The genes are TRBV27 and TRBJ2-7; weak D call: TRBD2 (6 bases). V lost 4 bases to trimming and J lost 1 base, with 11 bases between them. CDR1 and CDR2 (germline): MNHEY, SMNVEV (reference sequence). The CDR3 loop spans 14 amino acids. CDR3 amino acids: CASSYAGLSYEQYF. The CDR3 DNA follows: TGTGCCAGCAGTTATGCGGGATTGTCCTACGAGCAGTACTTC.

The chain uses TRBV11-2 and TRBJ2-2, with D perhaps matching TRBD2 (6 bases). From germline, CDR1 is SGHAT and CDR2 FQNNGV. The V gene lost 5 bases and the J gene lost 7 bases, with 11 bases spanning the gap. The CDR3 consists of 13 residues. CDR3 in amino acids: CASSPLAVGELFF. The CDR3 nucleotides read TGTGCCAGCAGCCCACTAGCTGTCGGGGAGCTGTTTTTT.

Written as DNA, the CDR3 is TGTGCCAGCAGCAATTCTTTGGGTGAGCAGTTCTTC. Its translation is CASSNSLGEQFF. V usage is TRBV5-4 and J usage is TRBJ2-1; D is unresolved. Germline CDR1 reads SGHNT; CDR2 reads YYREEE (reference sequence). CDR3 length: 12 amino acids. V shed 4 bases and J shed 9 bases, with 11 bases lying between them.

The chain links TRBV6-1 to TRBJ1-5, with D unresolved. Trimming took off 2 bases at V and 6 bases at J, with 17 bases between the two ends. Germline values: CDR1 MNHNS, CDR2 SASEGT. The CDR3 contains 16 residues. CDR3 nucleotide sequence: TGTGCCAGCAGTGAATATTGGGCAGGCGAGGGTCAGCCCCAGCATTTT. This codes for CASSEYWAGEGQPQHF.

CDR3 sequence (DNA): TGCGCCAGCAGCCAAGAGGCGAAGGGACAGGGGGCGGTCGTCTATGGCTACACCTTC. It codes for CASSQEAKGQGAVVYGYTF. The genes are TRBV4-3 and TRBJ1-2; 12 positions match TRBD1. Germline trimming cut 0 bases from V and 4 bases from J; bases unmatched to any gene: 12. The length of the CDR3 is 19 residues. CDR1 LGHNA and CDR2 YSLEER come from the germline V gene.

The chain couples TRBV2 to TRBJ2-7; D may be TRBD2 (5 bases). The CDR3 has 13 amino acids. V lost 7 bases, J lost 2 bases, and 12 bases lay in between. Germline loops: CDR1 SNHLY, CDR2 FYNNEI. The CDR3 here is CASTWTGTYEQYF. CDR3 in DNA: TGTGCCAGCACCTGGACGGGAACCTACGAGCAGTACTTC.

In DNA, the CDR3 is TGCGCCAGCAGCCAAGGGGCGGGAGCATCCTATGGCTACACCTTC. Translating it yields CASSQGAGASYGYTF. J is TRBJ1-2 and V is TRBV4-1; D call uncertain. This CDR3 comprises 15 residues. Germline values: CDR1 MGHRA, CDR2 YSYEKL. The V end lost 1 base, the J end lost 4 bases, and 13 bases lay between the germline ends.

The chain has TRBV7-9 and TRBJ2-3; TRBD2 aligns across 10 bases. Germline CDR1 SEHNR, CDR2 FQNEAQ (reference sequence). V lost 5 bases and J lost 10; bases outside the gene matches: 9. The CDR3 length is 14 residues. The CDR3 region is CASSDSGGSHPQYF. The CDR3 nucleotides read TGTGCCAGCAGCGATAGCGGGGGGAGTCATCCGCAGTATTTT.

The V call is TRBV5-4, the J call TRBJ2-1, with TRBD2 as a possible D gene (6 bases). CDR1 and CDR2 from the germline V gene are SGHNT and YYREEE (reference sequence). The CDR3 spans 16 residues. Trimming left V 5 bases short and J 0 bases short, with 15 bases between. CDR3 DNA: TGTGCCAGCAGAGGGGACCGGGAGAGCTCCTACAATGAGCAGTTCTTC. Protein sequence: CASRGDRESSYNEQFF.

The chain joins TRBV6-1 to TRBJ2-6; D is unresolved. CDR3 length equals 15 residues. Looked up from germline, CDR1 is MNHNS and CDR2 is SASEGT. Trimming removed 5 bases at V and 0 bases at J, with 8 bases between. The CDR3 protein is CASSLLSSGANVLTF. CDR3 nucleotide sequence: TGTGCCAGCAGTTTACTCAGCTCTGGGGCCAACGTCCTGACTTTC.

The chain recombines TRBV5-1 with TRBJ2-7; 12 nucleotides agree with TRBD2. This CDR3 region has 14 residues. Germline V gene sequence: CDR1 SGHRS, CDR2 YFSETQ. The J segment lost 5 bases and the V segment lost 4 bases, leaving 4 bases of the junction unmatched. The CDR3 nucleotides are TGCGCCAGCAGCCCTAGCGGGAGGGACAACGAGCAGTACTTC. The encoded protein is CASSPSGRDNEQYF. The full variable domain, completed using reference TRBV5-1 and TRBJ2-7, is KAGVTQTPRYLIKTRGQQVTLSCSPISGHRSVSWYQQTPGQGLQFLFEYFSETQRNKGNFPGRFSGRQFSNSRSEMNVSTLELGDSALYLCASSPSGRDNEQYFGPGTRLTVT.

The chain couples TRBV7-9 to TRBJ2-5; TRBD1 agrees at 7 bases. Losses at the gene ends were 5 bases for V and 2 bases for J; bases not matched to a gene: 20. The germline gives CDR1 SEHNR, CDR2 FQNEAQ (reference sequence). This CDR3 region has 19 residues. The CDR3 region has the DNA TGTGCCAGCAGCCACAATGAGCCTTCTGGACAGGAGAGACAAGAGACCCAGTACTTC. Translated, it gives CASSHNEPSGQERQETQYF.

This chain links TRBV7-9 with TRBJ2-7; D unresolved. Germline assignment: CDR1 SEHNR and CDR2 FQNEAQ (reference sequence). This CDR3 has 13 amino acids. V was pared by 3 bases and J by 5 bases, with 11 bases between. The DNA for the CDR3 is TGTGCCAGCAGCTTCGGTCCCGGGCACGAGCAGTACTTC. Its translation: CASSFGPGHEQYF.

This chain links TRBV5-6 with TRBJ2-5, with D possibly being TRBD1 or TRBD2 (5 bases each). This CDR3 spans 15 amino acids. V gave up 2 bases and J gave up 4 bases, with 15 bases separating them. CDR1 is SGHDT and CDR2 is YYEEEE in the germline V gene. CDR3 region: CASSLDTGLVETQYF. The CDR3 nucleotides read TGTGCCAGCAGCTTAGACACAGGACTTGTAGAGACCCAGTACTTC. Drawing the rest from reference TRBV5-6 and TRBJ2-5, the complete variable domain is DAGVTQSPTHLIKTRGQQVTLRCSPKSGHDTVSWYQQALGQGPQFIFQYYEEEERQRGNFPDRFSGHQFPNYSSELNVNALLLGDSALYLCASSLDTGLVETQYFGPGTRLLVL.

The J gene is TRBJ1-4, the V gene TRBV25-1; D call uncertain. V lost 5 bases, J lost 8 bases, and 6 bases lay in between. The CDR3 extends over 11 amino acids. CDR1 is MGHDK, CDR2 SYGVNS, per germline. CDR3 sequence (DNA): TGTGCCAGCAGTCTCGGGGAAAAACTGTTTTTT. It is translated as CASSLGEKLFF.

This clone was observed a handful of times. The same CDR3 also results from other DNA sequences found in this sample. The chain links TRBV4-1 to TRBJ2-7; TRBD2 agrees at 7 bases. Germline CDR1 MGHRA, CDR2 YSYEKL. The CDR3 spans 13 residues. Losses at the gene ends were 1 base for V and 3 bases for J; bases not matched to a gene: 0. The CDR3 sequence: CASSQGGGYEQYF. The CDR3, as DNA: TGCGCCAGCAGCCAAGGGGGGGGCTACGAGCAGTACTTC.

The chain uses TRBV7-8 and TRBJ1-1; TRBD1 might be the D (6 bases). Trimming took 0 bases from V and 6 from J, leaving 23 bases between them. The CDR3 has 18 residues. Germline assignment: CDR1 SGHVS and CDR2 FQNEAQ. This CDR3 reads CASSLAGSQGRGDPEAFF. CDR3 coding DNA: TGTGCCAGCAGCTTAGCGGGGAGTCAGGGGCGAGGGGATCCTGAAGCTTTCTTT.